The rows below give T cell receptor beta chains drawn from one sample of a study of cytomegalovirus exposure and HLA in healthy donors. Produced via immunoSEQ multiplex PCR; TCRdb's table is partial and in-frame only. The sample includes some 150,000 clones, roughly 79% of them seen just once. The sample comprised PBMCs. The receptors shown here come from a woman between 45 and 65 years old in good health and CMV-seronegative. The CDR3 runs from the conserved cysteine through the conserved F or W. The order of the fields is CDR3 protein, CDR3 DNA, D gene, clone size, V gene, J gene. The D gene is left open where the match is weak. Clone size is shown for a subset of rows, as once, few, many or a class of expanded clone.

CDR3: CAWADPFLVGLATYF; DNA: TGTGCCTGGGCAGACCCATTTTTAGTGGGACTAGCGACATATTTT; D: TRBD2; size: -; V: TRBV30; J: TRBJ2-3
CDR3: CASSSLDSYYTQYF; DNA: TGTGCCAGCAGTTCGTTGGACAGTTACTATACGCAGTATTTT; D: -; size: -; V: TRBV27; J: TRBJ2-3
CDR3: CASSSLTSVGRDEQFF; DNA: TGCGCCAGCAGCTCCCTGACTAGCGTGGGCCGGGATGAGCAGTTCTTC; D: TRBD2; size: -; V: TRBV5-1; J: TRBJ2-1
CDR3: CASSQKGPWGTRSTDTQYF; DNA: TGCGCCAGCAGCCAAAAGGGGCCCTGGGGGACTAGAAGCACAGATACGCAGTATTTT; D: TRBD2; size: few; V: TRBV4-1; J: TRBJ2-3
CDR3: CASSQVPEGSPLHF; DNA: TGTGCCAGCAGCCAGGTCCCAGAGGGCTCACCCCTCCACTTT; D: -; size: once; V: TRBV7-2; J: TRBJ1-6
CDR3: CASSATPGNTEAFF; DNA: TGTGCCAGCAGCGCCACCCCAGGGAACACTGAAGCTTTCTTT; D: -; size: -; V: TRBV9; J: TRBJ1-1
CDR3: CASSPSNTGELFF; DNA: TGTGCCAGCAGCCCCTCGAACACCGGGGAGCTGTTTTTT; D: -; size: -; V: TRBV9; J: TRBJ2-2
CDR3: CASSQQGPADTQYF; DNA: TGCGCCAGCAGCCAACAGGGGCCTGCAGATACGCAGTATTTT; D: -; size: -; V: TRBV4-3; J: TRBJ2-3
CDR3: CAWSVGASNEQFF; DNA: TGTGCCTGGAGTGTGGGGGCCTCGAATGAGCAGTTCTTC; D: -; size: -; V: TRBV30; J: TRBJ2-1
CDR3: CASSLAPSGSSTDTQYF; DNA: TGCGCCAGCAGCTTGGCGCCTAGCGGGAGTAGCACAGATACGCAGTATTTT; D: TRBD2; size: -; V: TRBV5-1; J: TRBJ2-3
CDR3: CASSLVSGRTDTQYF; DNA: TGTGCCAGCAGCTTAGTTAGCGGCCGCACAGATACGCAGTATTTT; D: -; size: -; V: TRBV7-9; J: TRBJ2-3
CDR3: CASSSTRSGVRFF; DNA: TGTGCCAGCAGTTCGACCAGGAGCGGGGTGCGGTTCTTC; D: TRBD2; size: -; V: TRBV6-5; J: TRBJ2-1
CDR3: CASSWTGDQPQHF; DNA: TGTGCCAGCAGCTGGACGGGAGATCAGCCCCAGCATTTT; D: -; size: -; V: TRBV11-2; J: TRBJ1-5
CDR3: CASSYPGDRSNTEAFF; DNA: TGTGCCAGCAGTTATCCCGGCGACAGGTCGAACACTGAAGCTTTCTTT; D: -; size: once; V: TRBV6-5; J: TRBJ1-1
CDR3: CASSQEGSGFREQFF; DNA: TGTGCCAGCAGCCAAGAAGGTAGCGGTTTCCGTGAGCAGTTCTTC; D: -; size: -; V: TRBV9; J: TRBJ2-1
CDR3: CASSHDSQNTEAFF; DNA: TGTGCCAGCAGTCACGACAGTCAAAACACTGAAGCTTTCTTT; D: -; size: once; V: TRBV6-4; J: TRBJ1-1
CDR3: CASSPNPGTGFGNEQFF; DNA: TGTGCCAGCTCACCTAATCCGGGGACAGGGTTTGGAAATGAGCAGTTCTTC; D: TRBD1; size: -; V: TRBV18; J: TRBJ2-1
CDR3: CASSLEGANYGYTF; DNA: TGTGCCAGCAGCTTAGAGGGAGCCAACTATGGCTACACCTTC; D: -; size: -; V: TRBV7-2; J: TRBJ1-2
CDR3: CAWSSPFRREGGEQYF; DNA: TGTGCCTGGAGTTCCCCCTTTCGGCGGGAGGGCGGCGAGCAGTACTTC; D: TRBD2; size: -; V: TRBV30; J: TRBJ2-7
CDR3: CASSSQQGSYEQYF; DNA: TGCGCCAGCAGCTCCCAACAGGGATCCTACGAGCAGTACTTC; D: -; size: -; V: TRBV5-1; J: TRBJ2-7
CDR3: CASSRWTYNTGELFF; DNA: TGCGCCAGCAGCCGGTGGACTTACAACACCGGGGAGCTGTTTTTT; D: -; size: few; V: TRBV4-3; J: TRBJ2-2
CDR3: CASSLGLARGENIQYF; DNA: TGTGCCAGCAGCCTAGGACTAGCGCGGGGGGAAAACATTCAGTACTTC; D: TRBD2; size: few; V: TRBV13; J: TRBJ2-4
CDR3: CASRSDRVTGELFF; DNA: TGTGCCAGCAGATCGGACAGGGTAACCGGGGAGCTGTTTTTT; D: TRBD1; size: -; V: TRBV27; J: TRBJ2-2
CDR3: CASSAGQGSSGELFF; DNA: TGTGCCAGCAGTGCGGGACAGGGGTCATCCGGGGAGCTGTTTTTT; D: TRBD1; size: -; V: TRBV2; J: TRBJ2-2
CDR3: CASSEGGVQPQHF; DNA: TGTGCCAGCAGTGAAGGGGGGGTTCAGCCCCAGCATTTT; D: -; size: few; V: TRBV6-1; J: TRBJ1-5
CDR3: CASSLSGLGTGELFF; DNA: TGTGCCAGCAGTTTATCGGGGCTAGGAACCGGGGAGCTGTTTTTT; D: -; size: -; V: TRBV27; J: TRBJ2-2
CDR3: CASSSTVAYQPQHF; DNA: TGTGCCAGCAGTTCGACAGTTGCTTATCAGCCCCAGCATTTT; D: -; size: -; V: TRBV28; J: TRBJ1-5
CDR3: CASSLTWNTEAFF; DNA: TGTGCCAGCAGCTTGACATGGAACACTGAAGCTTTCTTT; D: -; size: -; V: TRBV5-6; J: TRBJ1-1
CDR3: CASSDPGTGAYEQYF; DNA: TGTGCCAGTAGTGACCCCGGGACAGGGGCCTACGAGCAGTACTTC; D: TRBD1; size: once; V: TRBV19; J: TRBJ2-7
CDR3: CASSIGRRVYNEQFF; DNA: TGTGCCAGTAGTATAGGAAGGAGGGTTTACAATGAGCAGTTCTTC; D: -; size: once; V: TRBV19; J: TRBJ2-1
CDR3: CATSRDLSNQPQHF; DNA: TGTGCCACCAGCAGAGACCTAAGCAATCAGCCCCAGCATTTT; D: -; size: -; V: TRBV15; J: TRBJ1-5
CDR3: CASSPTSGSRDTQYF; DNA: TGCGCCAGCAGCCCAACTAGCGGGAGTCGAGATACGCAGTATTTT; D: TRBD2; size: -; V: TRBV5-1; J: TRBJ2-3
CDR3: CASSLTSGGPVYEQYF; DNA: TGTGCCAGCAGCTTAACTTCCGGGGGTCCAGTATACGAGCAGTACTTC; D: -; size: -; V: TRBV7-9; J: TRBJ2-7